The T cell receptor beta chain described here comes from a study of blood T cell repertoires in COVID-19. At the level of the study: Samples of COVID-19 (acute and convalescent) were obtained from the United States, Italy and Spain.

This clone has only a few counts. Study processing details: The authors estimated nucleated cell counts from reference gene primer amplification. Using immunoSEQ multiplex PCR, the repertoire was profiled, and TCRdb retains in-frame clones only, with some absent. V and J calls plus clone size are reproduced from that table; the DNA served to infer D and trimming. Of 50,000 to 70,000 clones detected, around 87% appear once; the ten largest clones hold roughly 6.7%. The junction had 7 bases not matched to a gene; V was cut back by 6 bases and J by 5 bases. Germline CDR1 and CDR2: LNHDA and SQIVND (reference sequence). This CDR3 is built from 14 residues.

The sequence was obtained from a man in his 60s with active or convalescent COVID-19. Sequencing input: peripheral blood. The chain couples TRBV19 to TRBJ1-1; 9 nucleotides align to TRBD1. In DNA, the CDR3 is TGTGCCAGTAGCTTGGGACAGGGAAGGACTGAAGCTTTCTTT. Its protein product is CASSLGQGRTEAFF.